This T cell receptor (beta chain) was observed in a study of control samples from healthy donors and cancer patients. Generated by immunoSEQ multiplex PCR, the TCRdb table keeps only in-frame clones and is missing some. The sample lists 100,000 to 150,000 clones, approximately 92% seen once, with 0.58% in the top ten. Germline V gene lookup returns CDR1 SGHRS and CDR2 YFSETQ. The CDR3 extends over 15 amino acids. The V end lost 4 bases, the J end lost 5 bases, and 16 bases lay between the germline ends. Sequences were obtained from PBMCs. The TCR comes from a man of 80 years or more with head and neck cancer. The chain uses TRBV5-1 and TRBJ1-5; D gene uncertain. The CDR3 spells CASSIDTGPHQPQHF. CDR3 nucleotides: TGCGCCAGCAGCATCGATACGGGCCCACATCAGCCCCAGCATTTT.